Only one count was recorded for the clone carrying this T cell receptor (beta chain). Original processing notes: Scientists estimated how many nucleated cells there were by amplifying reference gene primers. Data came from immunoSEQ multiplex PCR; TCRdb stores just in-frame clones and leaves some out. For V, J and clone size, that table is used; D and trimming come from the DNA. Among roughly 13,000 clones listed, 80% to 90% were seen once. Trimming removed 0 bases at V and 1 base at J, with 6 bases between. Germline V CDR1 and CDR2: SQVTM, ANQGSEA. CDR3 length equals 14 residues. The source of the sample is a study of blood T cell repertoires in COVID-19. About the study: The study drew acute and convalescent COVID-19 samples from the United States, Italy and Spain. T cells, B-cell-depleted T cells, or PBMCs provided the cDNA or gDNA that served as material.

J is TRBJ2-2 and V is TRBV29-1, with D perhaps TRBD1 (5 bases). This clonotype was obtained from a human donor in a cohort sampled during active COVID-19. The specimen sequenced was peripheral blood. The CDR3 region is CSVEDDRNTGELFF. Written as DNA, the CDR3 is TGCAGCGTTGAAGACGACAGGAACACCGGGGAGCTGTTTTTT.